A single sample is the source of the 7 T cell receptor beta chains below, sequenced in a study of blood T cell repertoires in COVID-19. Sequencing was performed with immunoSEQ multiplex PCR; in TCRdb, only in-frame clones are kept and a portion is missing. There are roughly 150,000 clones in the sample; around 80% occur only once, and roughly 20% lies in the top ten. The specimen was peripheral blood. These TCRs come from a woman aged 65 to 85 who had recovered from COVID-19.

The V call is TRBV6-5, the J call TRBJ2-7; D is unresolved. Germline loops: CDR1 MNHEY, CDR2 SVGAGI. The CDR3 extends over 15 amino acids. Trimming removed 0 bases at V and 3 bases at J, with 12 bases between. The CDR3 sequence: CASSYSGRFNYEQYF. In DNA, the CDR3 is TGTGCCAGCAGTTACTCGGGCAGGTTTAACTACGAGCAGTACTTC.

The chain employs TRBV19 and TRBJ2-1, with a weak D call TRBD2 (6 bases). CDR1 and CDR2 (germline): LNHDA, SQIVND (reference sequence). This CDR3 is built from 19 residues. V was cut by 1 base and J by 7 bases, with 26 bases left in between. CDR3 in DNA: TGTGCCAGTAGTATAGCTGTCCCCCATTTGGGGGAGGCGGGGAATGAGCAGTTCTTC. Translating gives CASSIAVPHLGEAGNEQFF.

The V call is TRBV11-1, the J call TRBJ1-2; D remains ambiguous. CDR1 is SGHAT, CDR2 FQDESV, per germline (reference sequence). This CDR3 has 12 residues. V gave up 5 bases and J gave up 3 bases, with 7 bases separating them. In nucleotides, the CDR3 is TGTGCCAGCAGCGCCCGGGACTATGGCTACACCTTC. This encodes CASSARDYGYTF.

This chain links TRBV28 with TRBJ2-7, with no clear D. CDR3 length equals 15 residues. V lost 3 bases, J lost 4 bases, and 16 bases lay in between. The V gene's germline CDR1 is MDHEN and CDR2 SYDVKM. CDR3 bases: TGTGCCAGCAGTTTTAGGTCGGGTCCCCGGTACGAGCAGTACTTC. Its translation: CASSFRSGPRYEQYF.

The chain combines TRBV29-1 with TRBJ2-1, with TRBD2 identical over 10 bases. CDR1 is SQVTM, CDR2 ANQGSEA, per germline. The CDR3 is 15 residues long. Unmatched junction bases numbered 9, after V lost 6 bases and J lost 4 bases. The CDR3 loop is CSVGKRTSGYNEQFF. The CDR3, as DNA: TGCAGCGTCGGGAAACGGACTAGCGGATACAATGAGCAGTTCTTC.

The rearrangement joins TRBV3-1 (or the pseudogene TRBV3-2) to TRBJ2-7; 7 bases fit TRBD1. V shed 1 base, J shed 3 bases, and the junction held 6 bases outside the gene matches. Germline lookup yields CDR1 LGHDT and CDR2 YNNKEL (reference sequence). This CDR3 has 15 residues. In nucleotides, the CDR3 is TGTGCCAGCAGCCAAGGACGGACAGGCTTCTACGAGCAGTACTTC. This sequence encodes CASSQGRTGFYEQYF.

This CDR3 reads CASSSPGGNTGELFF. The CDR3 DNA follows: TGTGCCAGCAGCTCCCCGGGGGGGAACACCGGGGAGCTGTTTTTT. This sequence joins TRBV7-3 and TRBJ2-2; TRBD2 matches at 7 bases. J was trimmed by 1 base and V by 4 bases; bases with no gene match: 3. From germline, CDR1 is SGHTA and CDR2 FQGTGA. The CDR3 spans 15 residues.